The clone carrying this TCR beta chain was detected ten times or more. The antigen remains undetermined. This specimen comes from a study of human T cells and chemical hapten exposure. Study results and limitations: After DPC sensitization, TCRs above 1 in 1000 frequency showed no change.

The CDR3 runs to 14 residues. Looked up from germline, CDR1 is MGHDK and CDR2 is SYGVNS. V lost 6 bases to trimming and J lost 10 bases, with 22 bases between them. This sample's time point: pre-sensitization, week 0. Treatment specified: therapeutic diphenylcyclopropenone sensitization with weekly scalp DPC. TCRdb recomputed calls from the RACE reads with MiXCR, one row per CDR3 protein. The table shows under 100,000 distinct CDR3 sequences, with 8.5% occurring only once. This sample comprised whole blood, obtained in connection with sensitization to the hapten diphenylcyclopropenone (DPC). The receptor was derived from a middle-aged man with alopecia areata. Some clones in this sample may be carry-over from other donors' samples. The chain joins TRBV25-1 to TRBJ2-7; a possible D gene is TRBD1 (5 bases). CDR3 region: CASSPFTDIELQYF. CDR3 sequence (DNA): TGTGCCAGCAGCCCTTTCACGGACATCGAACTCCAGTACTTC.